What follows is one T cell receptor beta chain and its context. Antigen unknown. Recipients boosted at about 4 weeks or about 12 weeks are pooled. Sequencing was performed with immunoSEQ multiplex PCR; in TCRdb, only in-frame clones are kept and a portion is missing. Among tens of thousands of clones, 80% to 95% were seen once, and the ten largest hold roughly 3.1%. Germline V CDR1 and CDR2: MGHRA, YSYEKL. CDR3 length equals 18 residues. The trim removed 0 bases at V and 0 bases at J, leaving 9 bases unmatched. These data originate in a study of T cell responses to AZD1222 COVID-19 vaccine. Study-wide results and caveats: Spike as a whole was targeted by vaccine-associated CD4 TCRs, dominant at 160-218 and 743-854. Clonal diversity may have been underestimated in mostly white British donors.

The chain couples TRBV4-1 to TRBJ1-2; TRBD1 matches 8 bases. Sequences were derived from peripheral blood, sampled 28 days after the second AZD1222 dose. This clonotype was obtained from an adult who received the AZD1222 COVID-19 vaccine. The CDR3 loop is CASSQDPHPTGANYGYTF. The CDR3 DNA reads as TGCGCCAGCAGCCAAGATCCTCACCCGACAGGGGCTAACTATGGCTACACCTTC.